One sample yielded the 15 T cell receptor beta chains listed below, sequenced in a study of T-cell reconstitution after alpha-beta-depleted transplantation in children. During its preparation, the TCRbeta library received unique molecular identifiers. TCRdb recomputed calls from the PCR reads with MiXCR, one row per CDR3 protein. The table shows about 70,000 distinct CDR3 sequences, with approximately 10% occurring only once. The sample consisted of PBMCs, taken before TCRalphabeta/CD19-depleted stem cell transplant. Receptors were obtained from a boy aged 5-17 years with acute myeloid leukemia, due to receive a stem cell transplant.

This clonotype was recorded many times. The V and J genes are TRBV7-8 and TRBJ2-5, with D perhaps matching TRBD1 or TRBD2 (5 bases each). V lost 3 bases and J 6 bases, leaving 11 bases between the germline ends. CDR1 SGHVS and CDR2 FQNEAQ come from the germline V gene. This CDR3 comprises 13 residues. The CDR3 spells CASSLGPVQTQYF. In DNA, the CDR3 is TGTGCCAGCAGCTTGGGACCGGTGCAGACCCAGTACTTC.

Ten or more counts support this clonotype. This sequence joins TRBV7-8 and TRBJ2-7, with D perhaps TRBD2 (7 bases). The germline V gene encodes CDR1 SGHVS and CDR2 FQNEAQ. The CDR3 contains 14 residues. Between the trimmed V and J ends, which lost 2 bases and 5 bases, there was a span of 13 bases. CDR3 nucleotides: TGTGCCAGCAGCTTACCCGGGGGGCCCCACGAGCAGTACTTC. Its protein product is CASSLPGGPHEQYF. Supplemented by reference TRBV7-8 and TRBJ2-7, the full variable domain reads GAGVSQSPRYKVAKRGQDVALRCDPISGHVSLFWYQQALGQGPEFLTYFQNEAQLDKSGLPSDRFFAERPEGSVSTLKIQRTQQEDSAVYLCASSLPGGPHEQYFGPGTRLTVT.

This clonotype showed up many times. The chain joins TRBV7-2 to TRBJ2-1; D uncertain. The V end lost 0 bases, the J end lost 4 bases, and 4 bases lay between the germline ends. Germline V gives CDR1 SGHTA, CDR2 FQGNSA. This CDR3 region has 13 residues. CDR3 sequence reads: CASSLARYNEQFF. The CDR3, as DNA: TGTGCCAGCAGCTTAGCGCGTTACAATGAGCAGTTCTTC.

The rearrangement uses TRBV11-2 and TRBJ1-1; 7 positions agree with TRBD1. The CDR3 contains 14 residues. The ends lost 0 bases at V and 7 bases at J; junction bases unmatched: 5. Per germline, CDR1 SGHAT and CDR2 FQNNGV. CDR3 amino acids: CASSLDPAGGEAFF. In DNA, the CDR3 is TGTGCCAGCAGCTTAGATCCTGCAGGGGGTGAAGCTTTCTTT.

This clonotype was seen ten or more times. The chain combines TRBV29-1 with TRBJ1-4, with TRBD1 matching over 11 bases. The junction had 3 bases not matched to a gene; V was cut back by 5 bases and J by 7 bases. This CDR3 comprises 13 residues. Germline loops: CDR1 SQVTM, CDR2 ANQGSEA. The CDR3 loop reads CSVPGTGGEKLFF. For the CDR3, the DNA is TGCAGCGTTCCCGGGACAGGGGGTGAAAAACTGTTTTTT.

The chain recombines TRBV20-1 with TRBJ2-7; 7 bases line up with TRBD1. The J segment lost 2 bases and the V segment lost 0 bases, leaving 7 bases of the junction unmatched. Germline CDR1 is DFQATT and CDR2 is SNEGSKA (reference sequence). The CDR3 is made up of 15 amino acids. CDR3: CSARDFRTGPYEQYF. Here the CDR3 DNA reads TGCAGTGCTAGAGATTTTAGGACAGGACCCTACGAGCAGTACTTC.

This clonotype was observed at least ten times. CDR3 nucleotides: TGCAGTGCTACCCTCGAGGTCTCGGAGGGCTACACCTTC. This sequence encodes CSATLEVSEGYTF. This chain connects TRBV20-1 to TRBJ1-2; the D is unclear. Germline assignment: CDR1 DFQATT and CDR2 SNEGSKA (reference sequence). The CDR3 is made up of 13 amino acids. The germline V and J ends were trimmed by 4 bases and 8 bases, with 17 bases remaining between them.

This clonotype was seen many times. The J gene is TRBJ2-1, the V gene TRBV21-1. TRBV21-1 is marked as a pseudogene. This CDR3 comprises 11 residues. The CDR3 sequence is CASPVGNEQFF. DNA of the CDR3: TGTGCCAGCCCGGTCGGGAATGAGCAGTTCTTC.

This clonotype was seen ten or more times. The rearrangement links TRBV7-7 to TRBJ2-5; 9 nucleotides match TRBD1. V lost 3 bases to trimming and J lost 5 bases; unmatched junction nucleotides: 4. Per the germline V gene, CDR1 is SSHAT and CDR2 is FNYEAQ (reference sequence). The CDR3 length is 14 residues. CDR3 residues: CASSLDRGAETQYF. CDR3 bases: TGTGCCAGCAGCTTGGACAGGGGAGCGGAGACCCAGTACTTC.

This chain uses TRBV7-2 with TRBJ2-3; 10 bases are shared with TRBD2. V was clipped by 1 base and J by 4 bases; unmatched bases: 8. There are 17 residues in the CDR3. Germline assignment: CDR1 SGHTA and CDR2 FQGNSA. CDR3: CASSLVFLAGGPDTQYF. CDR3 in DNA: TGTGCCAGCAGCTTAGTATTTTTAGCGGGAGGACCAGATACGCAGTATTTT.

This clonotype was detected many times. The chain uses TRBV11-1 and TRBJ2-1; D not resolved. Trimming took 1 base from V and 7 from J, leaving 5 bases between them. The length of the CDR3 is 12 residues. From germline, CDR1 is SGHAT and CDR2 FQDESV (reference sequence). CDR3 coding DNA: TGTGCCAGCAGCTTAGGCATGAATGAGCAGTTCTTC. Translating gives CASSLGMNEQFF.

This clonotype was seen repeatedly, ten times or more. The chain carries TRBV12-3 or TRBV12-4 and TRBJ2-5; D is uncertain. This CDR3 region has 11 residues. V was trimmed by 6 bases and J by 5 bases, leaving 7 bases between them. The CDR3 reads CASSIAETQYF. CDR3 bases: TGTGCCAGCAGCATTGCGGAGACCCAGTACTTC.

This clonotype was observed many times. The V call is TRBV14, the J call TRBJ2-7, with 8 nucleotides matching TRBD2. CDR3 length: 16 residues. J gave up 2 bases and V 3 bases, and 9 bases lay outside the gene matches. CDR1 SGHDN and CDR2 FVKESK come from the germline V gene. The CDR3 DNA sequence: TGTGCCAGCAGCCATCACTCTCGGGGGGGCCCCTACGAGCAGTACGTC. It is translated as CASSHHSRGGPYEQYV.

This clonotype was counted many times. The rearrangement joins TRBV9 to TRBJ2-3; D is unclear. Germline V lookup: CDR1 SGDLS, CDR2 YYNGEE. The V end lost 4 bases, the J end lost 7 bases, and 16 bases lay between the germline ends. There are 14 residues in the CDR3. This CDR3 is CASSSRRVGNTQYF. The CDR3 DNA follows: TGTGCCAGCAGCTCGAGAAGGGTGGGGAATACGCAGTATTTT.

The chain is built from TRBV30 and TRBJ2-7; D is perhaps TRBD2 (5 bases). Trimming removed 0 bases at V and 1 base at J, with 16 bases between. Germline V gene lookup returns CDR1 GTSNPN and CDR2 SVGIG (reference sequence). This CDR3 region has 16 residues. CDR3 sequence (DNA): TGTGCCTGGAGTGTACGAGGGATCGGAGGATCCTACGAGCAGTACTTC. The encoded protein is CAWSVRGIGGSYEQYF.